Listed below are T cell receptor beta chains from one sample, sequenced in a study of blood T cell repertoires in COVID-19. Sequenced by immunoSEQ multiplex PCR; TCRdb stores in-frame clones only, minus some. The sample has about 260,000 clones, roughly nine tenths seen once. The sequenced sample was peripheral blood. Receptors originate from a middle-aged man who had recovered from COVID-19. Each CDR3 is given with its conserved first and last residue. Each record gives: D gene, V gene, clone size, J gene, CDR3 protein, CDR3 DNA. The D gene is left open where the match is weak. Clone size is not always given. Where it is, it says once, few, many or a class for expanded clones.

>.|TRBV7-9|.|TRBJ2-7
CASSFVERPYEQYF
TGTGCCAGCAGCTTCGTGGAGCGCCCCTACGAGCAGTACTTC
>TRBD1|TRBV5-1|few|TRBJ1-2
CASSWGQGSSYTF
TGCGCCAGCAGCTGGGGACAGGGAAGCAGCTACACCTTC
>.|TRBV6-2/TRBV6-3|many|TRBJ1-5
CASSYAGQPQHF
TGTGCCAGCAGTTACGCGGGTCAGCCCCAGCATTTT
>TRBD1|TRBV18|once|TRBJ1-1
CASSPRQGGVTEAFF
TGTGCCAGCTCACCTCGACAGGGGGGGGTCACTGAAGCTTTCTTT
>TRBD2|TRBV9|.|TRBJ2-7
CASSQSGSGNHGQYF
TGTGCCAGCAGCCAGAGTGGTAGCGGGAACCACGGGCAGTACTTC
>TRBD2|TRBV7-9|once|TRBJ2-7
CASSLLAGEQYF
TGTGCCAGCAGCTTACTAGCGGGGGAGCAGTACTTC
>.|TRBV18|.|TRBJ1-1
CASSPGITRGNTEAFF
TGTGCCAGCTCACCGGGGATAACAAGGGGGAACACTGAAGCTTTCTTT
>.|TRBV28|.|TRBJ1-6
CASSQEDSPLHF
TGTGCCAGCAGTCAGGAAGATTCACCCCTCCACTTT
>TRBD1|TRBV4-1|once|TRBJ1-2
CASSRDRGLTYGYTF
TGCGCCAGCAGCCGGGACAGGGGGCTCACCTATGGCTACACCTTC
>TRBD2|TRBV12-3/TRBV12-4|.|TRBJ2-3
CASLGGSTDTQYF
TGTGCCAGTCTGGGAGGGAGCACAGATACGCAGTATTTT
>.|TRBV4-1|.|TRBJ1-2
CASSQGEGAYGYTF
TGCGCCAGCAGCCAAGGGGAAGGGGCATATGGCTACACCTTC
>.|TRBV7-2|.|TRBJ2-1
CASSLDMRGQSNEQFF
TGTGCCAGCAGCTTAGATATGAGAGGGCAGTCCAATGAGCAGTTCTTC
>.|TRBV6-6|.|TRBJ2-3
CASSYSGTSDTQYF
TGTGCCAGCAGTTACTCCGGGACTTCAGATACGCAGTATTTT
>.|TRBV6-2/TRBV6-3|.|TRBJ1-4
CASSYRGRTNEKLFF
TGTGCCAGCAGTTATAGAGGGAGGACTAATGAAAAACTGTTTTTT
>.|TRBV5-1|.|TRBJ2-4
CASSLVSRAGNIQYF
TGCGCCAGCAGCTTGGTCAGTAGGGCGGGAAACATTCAGTACTTC
>TRBD2|TRBV5-1|.|TRBJ2-3
CASSQGTSGPRDTQYF
TGCGCCAGCAGCCAGGGGACTAGCGGGCCAAGAGATACGCAGTATTTT
>TRBD1|TRBV5-6|many|TRBJ2-1
CASSRTGIRNEQFF
TGTGCCAGCAGCCGGACAGGGATCAGGAATGAGCAGTTCTTC
>.|TRBV29-1|.|TRBJ1-2
CSVEGPRDNNYGYTF
TGCAGCGTTGAAGGGCCTCGGGACAACAACTATGGCTACACCTTC
>.|TRBV7-2|.|TRBJ2-5
CASSLIVLETQYF
TGTGCCAGCAGCTTAATTGTCCTTGAGACCCAGTACTTC
>.|TRBV2|once|TRBJ1-1
CASREGWGTEAFF
TGTGCCAGCAGGGAGGGATGGGGAACTGAAGCTTTCTTT
>.|TRBV6-2/TRBV6-3|.|TRBJ1-2
CASSYPGRGGYTF
TGTGCCAGCAGTTATCCCGGTCGCGGTGGCTACACCTTC
>.|TRBV2|.|TRBJ1-2
CASPLTAFDGYTF
TGTGCCAGCCCCCTGACAGCATTTGATGGCTACACCTTC
>TRBD2|TRBV4-3|many|TRBJ2-3
CASSQDWPAGSTDTQYF
TGCGCCAGCAGCCAAGATTGGCCAGCGGGGAGCACAGATACGCAGTATTTT
>TRBD2|TRBV7-9|.|TRBJ2-5
CASSYWTSEETQYF
TGTGCCAGCAGCTACTGGACTAGTGAAGAGACCCAGTACTTC
>.|TRBV10-3|.|TRBJ2-3
CAISGATTDTQYF
TGTGCCATCAGTGGGGCGACAACAGATACGCAGTATTTT
>TRBD2|TRBV30|.|TRBJ2-7
CAWAGGSHEQYF
TGTGCCTGGGCGGGAGGTTCCCACGAGCAGTACTTC
>TRBD1|TRBV24-1|.|TRBJ2-5
CATSDSGTEKETQYF
TGTGCCACCAGTGATTCCGGGACAGAAAAAGAGACCCAGTACTTC
>TRBD2|TRBV25-1|.|TRBJ2-1
CASRREGADYNEQFF
TGTGCCAGCAGGCGGGAGGGGGCGGATTACAATGAGCAGTTCTTC
>TRBD1|TRBV9|.|TRBJ2-6
CASSVDRGYVLTF
TGTGCCAGCAGCGTCGACAGGGGGTACGTCCTGACTTTC
>.|TRBV6-4|.|TRBJ2-7
CATIYQGQPPEQYF
TGTGCCACCATTTACCAGGGACAACCCCCCGAGCAGTACTTC
>.|TRBV14|.|TRBJ2-7
CASSQRRVLEQYF
TGTGCCAGCAGCCAAAGGAGAGTACTCGAGCAGTACTTC
>TRBD1|TRBV6-5|once|TRBJ1-1
CASSYTGQALEAFF
TGTGCCAGCAGTTACACGGGACAGGCCCTTGAAGCTTTCTTT
>.|TRBV18|.|TRBJ1-1
CASSTGDTEAFF
TGTGCCAGCTCAACCGGGGACACTGAAGCTTTCTTT
>.|TRBV19|.|TRBJ2-3
CASTGAEPSTDTQYF
TGTGCCAGTACCGGAGCGGAGCCTAGCACAGATACGCAGTATTTT
>TRBD1|TRBV4-3|.|TRBJ1-2
CASSQVTTGPNYGYTF
TGCGCCAGCAGCCAAGTAACGACAGGGCCTAACTATGGCTACACCTTC
>.|TRBV7-8|.|TRBJ1-3
CASSPSVGNTIYF
TGTGCCAGCAGCCCTAGCGTGGGAAACACCATATATTTT
>TRBD2|TRBV6-5|.|TRBJ2-3
CATRTRSEKDTQYF
TGTGCCACCCGGACTAGAAGCGAAAAAGATACGCAGTATTTT
>.|TRBV6-2/TRBV6-3|.|TRBJ2-3
CASSYGQRQSTDTQYF
TGTGCCAGCAGTTATGGACAAAGACAGTCTACAGATACGCAGTATTTT
>TRBD1|TRBV4-2|.|TRBJ1-4
CASRGTGDEKLFF
TGTGCCAGCAGGGGGACAGGGGATGAAAAACTGTTTTTT
>TRBD2|TRBV7-7|.|TRBJ2-5
CASSLRTSGRGETQYF
TGTGCCAGCAGCCTGAGGACTAGCGGGAGGGGGGAGACCCAGTACTTC
>.|TRBV6-5|.|TRBJ1-2
CASSLEGGGGGYTF
TGTGCCAGCAGTCTAGAGGGGGGGGGCGGTGGCTACACCTTC
>.|TRBV12-5|.|TRBJ1-2
CASVSSPNRYGYTF
TGTGCTAGTGTATCGTCGCCGAATCGGTATGGCTACACCTTC
>.|TRBV21-1|.|TRBJ2-5
CASSKEGLAGQETQYF
TGTGCCAGCAGCAAAGAGGGACTAGCGGGACAGGAGACCCAGTACTTC
>.|TRBV27|few|TRBJ2-7
CASSPDLPYEQYF
TGTGCCAGCAGTCCCGACTTACCCTACGAGCAGTACTTC
>.|TRBV6-5|.|TRBJ2-7
CASRPRQGRAYEQYF
TGTGCCAGCAGACCCAGACAGGGGAGGGCCTACGAGCAGTACTTC
>TRBD1|TRBV5-6|.|TRBJ2-7
CASSTTGWSEQYF
TGTGCCAGCAGCACGACAGGGTGGAGCGAGCAGTACTTC
>TRBD1|TRBV18|.|TRBJ2-2
CASSLTPDRGKTGELFF
TGTGCCAGCTCCCTCACTCCCGACAGGGGAAAAACCGGGGAGCTGTTTTTT
>TRBD2|TRBV19|.|TRBJ2-7
CVSSTPGLGIHEQYF
TGTGTCAGTAGTACCCCGGGACTAGGTATCCACGAGCAGTACTTC